The 14 T cell receptor beta chains reported below all come from one sample, sequenced in a study of T cell responses to AZD1222 COVID-19 vaccine. Method: immunoSEQ multiplex PCR; TCRdb's copy keeps in-frame clones and lacks some. This sample yields about 86,000 clones, of which roughly 90% are seen a single time; 9% to 14% belongs to the top ten. The sample consisted of peripheral blood, taken 28 days after the second AZD1222 dose. These receptors all stem from an adult who received the AZD1222 COVID-19 vaccine.

The chain recombines TRBV4-3 with TRBJ1-2, with a tentative D call TRBD1 (6 bases). Germline V gene sequence: CDR1 LGHNA, CDR2 YSLEER. V was shortened by 0 bases and J by 3 bases, with 14 bases between the two germline ends. This CDR3 has 16 amino acids. CDR3 region: CASSQDLQGYHYGYTF. CDR3 in DNA: TGCGCCAGCAGCCAAGATCTTCAGGGGTACCACTATGGCTACACCTTC.

The rearrangement uses TRBV30 and TRBJ2-7; 7 nucleotides align to TRBD2. This CDR3 is 14 amino acids long. The trim removed 4 bases at V and 3 bases at J, leaving 9 bases unmatched. Per the germline V gene, CDR1 is GTSNPN and CDR2 is SVGIG (reference sequence). CDR3 in amino acids: CAWKRLAVLYEQYF. DNA for the CDR3: TGTGCCTGGAAAAGGCTAGCGGTCCTCTACGAGCAGTACTTC.

This rearrangement joins TRBV4-1 to TRBJ2-2; 9 nucleotides line up with TRBD1. The CDR3 extends over 16 amino acids. V lost 4 bases, J lost 0 bases, and 3 bases stayed unmatched. Germline V gene lookup returns CDR1 MGHRA and CDR2 YSYEKL. The CDR3 reads CASSLDRGANTGELFF. The CDR3 bases are TGCGCCAGCAGCCTTGACAGGGGGGCGAACACCGGGGAGCTGTTTTTT.

The V gene is TRBV27, the J gene TRBJ2-5, with unresolved D. Trimming shortened V by 2 bases and J by 3 bases, and 7 bases separated the two germline ends. The CDR3 has 13 amino acids. Germline CDR1 and CDR2: MNHEY and SMNVEV (reference sequence). The chain's CDR3 is CASSLRRKETQYF. The CDR3 DNA is TGTGCCAGCAGTTTACGGCGGAAAGAGACCCAGTACTTC.

The rearrangement uses TRBV4-1 and TRBJ1-6; no definite D call. CDR1 MGHRA and CDR2 YSYEKL come from the germline V gene. The CDR3 contains 16 residues. V was clipped by 1 base and J by 8 bases, with 15 bases between them. The CDR3 coding sequence is TGCGCCAGCAGCCAAGGGCACGGTGCGGTGGATTCACCCCTCCACTTT. It codes for CASSQGHGAVDSPLHF.

The J gene is TRBJ1-5, the V gene TRBV2; 9 bases are a match to TRBD1. This CDR3 has 14 residues. From germline, CDR1 is SNHLY and CDR2 FYNNEI. V gave up 6 bases and J gave up 5 bases; unmatched junction bases: 5. The CDR3 sequence is CASRDRGEDQPQHF. For the CDR3, the DNA is TGTGCCAGCAGGGACAGGGGTGAGGATCAGCCCCAGCATTTT.

A note on this clone: The sample holds other DNA sequences that translate to the same CDR3. The rearrangement uses TRBV6-4 and TRBJ2-1, with 9 positions matching TRBD1. Germline CDR1 reads MRHNA; CDR2 reads SNTAGT. The CDR3 has 15 amino acids. Trimming removed 0 bases from V and 3 bases from J; junction bases left unmatched: 0. The CDR3 nucleotides are TGTGCCAGCAGTGACTCGACAGGGGGCTACAATGAGCAGTTCTTC. It is translated as CASSDSTGGYNEQFF.

V usage is TRBV18 and J usage is TRBJ2-5, with TRBD1 matching 9 bases. The CDR3 extends over 15 amino acids. Germline-derived CDR1 and CDR2 are KGHSH and LQKENI. J gave up 5 bases and V 2 bases, and 6 bases lay outside the gene matches. Here the CDR3 reads CASSPRTGALETQYF. CDR3 bases: TGTGCCAGCTCACCAAGGACAGGGGCGCTGGAGACCCAGTACTTC.

This clone was seen a single time. The J gene is TRBJ1-2, the V gene TRBV7-9; D is possibly TRBD1 (5 bases). Germline CDR1 reads SEHNR; CDR2 reads FQNEAQ (reference sequence). The CDR3 contains 14 residues. Trimming left V 1 base short and J 3 bases short, with 9 bases between. Here the CDR3 reads CASSLDGGDYGYTF. Here the CDR3 DNA reads TGTGCCAGCAGCTTAGACGGGGGGGACTATGGCTACACCTTC.

This chain uses TRBV2 with TRBJ2-7; weak D call: TRBD2 (6 bases). CDR1 and CDR2 from the germline V gene are SNHLY and FYNNEI. V was pared by 4 bases and J by 4 bases, with 11 bases between. The CDR3 contains 13 residues. The CDR3 DNA reads as TGTGCCAGCAGTGGAGGGACTTCATACGAGCAGTACTTC. Translating it yields CASSGGTSYEQYF.

This sequence joins TRBV5-6 and TRBJ2-7, with no clear D. Germline V gene sequence: CDR1 SGHDT, CDR2 YYEEEE. The CDR3 loop spans 13 amino acids. Trimming took 3 bases from V and 3 from J, leaving 10 bases between them. The CDR3 region is CASSSLNFYEQYF. The CDR3 coding sequence is TGTGCCAGCAGCTCCCTAAACTTCTACGAGCAGTACTTC.

The CDR3 coding sequence is TGTGCCAGCAGCTTAGCTGCTAGGAATTCACCCCTCCACTTT. It codes for CASSLAARNSPLHF. V gene TRBV7-2 combines with J gene TRBJ1-6; D is ambiguous. V was pared by 0 bases and J by 7 bases, with 7 bases between. The CDR3 spans 14 residues. Per the germline V gene, CDR1 is SGHTA and CDR2 is FQGNSA.

The V call is TRBV5-4, the J call TRBJ2-7, with 10 bases matching TRBD2. This CDR3 has 16 amino acids. From germline, CDR1 is SGHNT and CDR2 YYREEE (reference sequence). J gave up 6 bases and V 5 bases, and 14 bases lay outside the gene matches. In DNA, the CDR3 is TGTGCCAGCAGTCGATTTTATGGTAGCGGGAGGCCCGAGCAGTACTTC. Its translation: CASSRFYGSGRPEQYF. Filled out from reference TRBV5-4 and TRBJ2-7, the complete variable domain reads ETGVTQSPTHLIKTRGQQVTLRCSSQSGHNTVSWYQQALGQGPQFIFQYYREEENGRGNFPPRFSGLQFPNYSSELNVNALELDDSALYLCASSRFYGSGRPEQYFGPGTRLTVT.

The chain carries TRBV19 and TRBJ1-1; no firm D call. The V and J ends lost 6 bases and 1 base respectively, with 12 bases between them. Germline CDR1 is LNHDA and CDR2 is SQIVND (reference sequence). The length of the CDR3 is 14 residues. The CDR3 here is CASSKYSGNTEAFF. CDR3 DNA sequence: TGTGCCAGTAGCAAGTATTCAGGGAACACTGAAGCTTTCTTT. The whole variable domain, remainder taken from reference TRBV19 and TRBJ1-1, is DGGITQSPKYLFRKEGQNVTLSCEQNLNHDAMYWYRQDPGQGLRLIYYSQIVNDFQKGDIAEGYSVSREKKESFPLTVTSAQKNPTAFYLCASSKYSGNTEAFFGQGTRLTVV.